What follows are 12 T cell receptor beta chains derived from one specimen sequenced in a study of cytomegalovirus exposure and HLA in healthy donors. PCR amplification relied on 60 Vbeta primers (plus 13 Jbeta primers). Here immunoSEQ multiplex PCR was the method, and the copy in TCRdb shows in-frame clones only, minus some. The sample records approximately 160,000 clones, around 81% being singletons. Input material: PBMCs. These receptor sequences come from a man aged 40-50 years in good health and CMV-seronegative.

The V and J genes are TRBV6-6 and TRBJ2-3; D call uncertain. The CDR3 is 12 residues long. In germline, CDR1 is MNHNY, CDR2 SVGAGI (reference sequence). V shed 4 bases and J shed 4 bases, with 6 bases lying between them. This CDR3 is CASSFNSDTQYF. The CDR3, as DNA: TGTGCCAGCAGTTTCAATTCAGATACGCAGTATTTT.

This clone was recorded a few times. The V and J genes are TRBV4-1 and TRBJ2-7, with a possible D match to TRBD2 (6 bases). V lost 2 bases and J 6 bases, leaving 20 bases between the germline ends. CDR1 and CDR2 from the germline V gene are MGHRA and YSYEKL. The CDR3 sequence is 16 residues long. CDR3 nucleotides: TGCGCCAGCAGCCAATTGTCTTTGCGGGGAGAGGGCGAGCAGTACTTC. Translation gives CASSQLSLRGEGEQYF.

This chain connects TRBV4-1 to TRBJ2-1; D is perhaps TRBD2 (7 bases). The V end lost 4 bases, the J end lost 2 bases, and 15 bases lay between the germline ends. Looked up from germline, CDR1 is MGHRA and CDR2 is YSYEKL. The CDR3 covers 16 residues. CDR3 nucleotides: TGCGCCAGCAGCCCCGGGGGCGGGAGCCCCTACAATGAGCAGTTCTTC. Its translation: CASSPGGGSPYNEQFF.

The chain is built from TRBV29-1 and TRBJ2-5, with a weak D call TRBD2 (6 bases). V was clipped by 2 bases and J by 11 bases, with 18 bases between them. The CDR3 covers 13 residues. CDR1 is SQVTM, CDR2 ANQGSEA, per germline. The CDR3 DNA reads TGCAGCGTTGAATTCCCTAGCGTCAAGGAGCAGTACTTC. Translating gives CSVEFPSVKEQYF.

This chain links TRBV5-1 with TRBJ1-6; tentatively, D is TRBD1 (6 bases). CDR3 length: 16 amino acids. The germline V gene encodes CDR1 SGHRS and CDR2 YFSETQ. V lost 4 bases to trimming and J lost 10 bases, with 21 bases between them. CDR3 residues: CASSSQGGGQGSPLHF. The CDR3 DNA sequence: TGCGCCAGCAGCAGCCAGGGCGGGGGGCAAGGCTCACCCCTCCACTTT.

This clone was observed a few times. The CDR3 DNA reads as TGCAGCGTCGATTCATCAGGCCCTAACTATGGCTACACCTTC. Encoded protein: CSVDSSGPNYGYTF. This chain connects TRBV29-1 to TRBJ1-2, with D hard to call. CDR1 and CDR2 (germline): SQVTM, ANQGSEA. The CDR3 covers 14 residues. Trimming took off 6 bases at V and 0 bases at J, with 14 bases between the two ends.

The chain joins TRBV5-4 to TRBJ2-2, with D perhaps TRBD1 (5 bases). CDR1 and CDR2 from the germline V gene are SGHNT and YYREEE (reference sequence). The CDR3 is 16 amino acids. V dropped 3 bases and J dropped 2 bases, with 14 bases sitting between them. Here the CDR3 reads CASSSPGQANTGELFF. In nucleotides, the CDR3 is TGTGCCAGCAGCTCCCCAGGGCAGGCAAACACCGGGGAGCTGTTTTTT.

This chain uses TRBV21-1 with TRBJ2-7; TRBD2 is the table's D call, not checked against the DNA. TRBV21-1 has pseudogene status. The CDR3 spans 16 residues. In DNA, the CDR3 is TGTGCCAGCAGCAAAGAAGGTAGCGAGAGCTCCTACGAGCAGTACTTC. It translates to CASSKEGSESSYEQYF.

The rearrangement uses TRBV21-1 and TRBJ2-7; no check of the table's D call, TRBD1, against the DNA was made. TRBV21-1 is a listed pseudogene. The CDR3 loop spans 17 amino acids. The CDR3 region is CASSKVQGRVPSYEQYV. CDR3 DNA: TGTGCCAGCAGCAAAGTACAGGGCAGGGTACCCTCCTACGAGCAGTACGTC.

This chain's CDR3 is CSVDDTEAFF. The CDR3 DNA is TGCAGCGTTGACGACACTGAAGCTTTCTTT. The V call is TRBV29-1, the J call TRBJ1-1; D is undetermined. Per the germline V gene, CDR1 is SQVTM and CDR2 is ANQGSEA. Trimming cost V 3 bases and J 3 bases, with 2 bases left between them. The CDR3 is 10 residues long.

The chain employs TRBV28 and TRBJ2-2; 9 bases map to TRBD1. Trimming took 7 bases from V and 4 from J; bases not matched to a gene: 7. Per germline, CDR1 MDHEN and CDR2 SYDVKM. The CDR3 contains 15 residues. CDR3 sequence reads: CASTSGDRATGELFF. As DNA, the CDR3 is TGTGCCAGCACCTCTGGGGACAGGGCCACCGGGGAGCTGTTTTTT.

The chain links TRBV19 to TRBJ2-1; 10 bases align to TRBD1. Germline V CDR1 and CDR2: LNHDA, SQIVND (reference sequence). The V and J ends lost 0 bases and 8 bases, in that order; junction bases with no gene match: 10. This CDR3 is built from 17 residues. The CDR3 sequence is CASSIDRDRGSFDEQFF. The CDR3 nucleotides read TGTGCCAGTAGTATAGATAGGGACAGGGGCTCGTTCGATGAGCAGTTCTTC.